The clone carrying this T cell receptor beta chain came up once. This sample stems from a study of blood T cell repertoires in COVID-19. Study-level information: The United States, Italy and Spain were the sources of the acute and convalescent COVID-19 samples. Nucleic acid was either cDNA or gDNA, and it came from T cells, B-cell-depleted T cells, or PBMCs.

The authors' processing: Reference gene primer amplification gave estimated nucleated cell counts. The table came from immunoSEQ multiplex PCR; TCRdb's copy has only in-frame clones and leaves some out. The DNA was the basis for D and trimming; V, J and clone size are from that table. Counted here are approximately 220,000 clones, about 88% occurring once; the ten biggest clones make up 0.72%. There are 13 residues in the CDR3. V dropped 2 bases and J dropped 3 bases, with 7 bases sitting between them. Germline V CDR1 and CDR2: WSHSY, SAAADI. Sequences were obtained from peripheral blood. The receptor's source is a man aged 35-49 years with acute or convalescent COVID-19. The chain recombines TRBV10-2 with TRBJ1-2; D is ambiguous. CDR3 in amino acids: CASSEGEYYGYTF. The DNA for the CDR3 is TGCGCCAGCAGTGAGGGGGAGTACTATGGCTACACCTTC.